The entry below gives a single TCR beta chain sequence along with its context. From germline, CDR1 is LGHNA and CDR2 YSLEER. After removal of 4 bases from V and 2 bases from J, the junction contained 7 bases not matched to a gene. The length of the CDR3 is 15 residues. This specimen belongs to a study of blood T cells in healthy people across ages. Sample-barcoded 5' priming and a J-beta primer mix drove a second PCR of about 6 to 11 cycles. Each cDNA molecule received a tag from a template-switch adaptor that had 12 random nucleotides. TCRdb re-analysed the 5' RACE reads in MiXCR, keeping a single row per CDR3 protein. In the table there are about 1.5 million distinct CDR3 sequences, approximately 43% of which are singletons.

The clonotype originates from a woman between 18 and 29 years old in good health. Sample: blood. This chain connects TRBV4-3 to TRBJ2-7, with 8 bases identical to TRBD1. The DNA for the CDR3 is TGCGCCAGCAGCCGAGAAGACAGGGGAGCCTACGAGCAGTACTTC. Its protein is CASSREDRGAYEQYF.